The source of this T cell receptor beta chain is a study of shared clonotypes between healthy human individuals. Study-level background: Researchers assigned three CD4 naive, three CD4 memory, two CD8 naive and one CD8 memory plate to each donor. Study-wide findings and caveats: Although depth was large, rarefaction showed that sequencing of the sorted subsets was incomplete. Sharing across several donors was seen in 5% to 5.5% of naive CD4 clonotypes.

On this clone: Its antigen remains unknown.

The naive CD8 fraction comprised CD45RO-negative cells positively selected for CCR7 and excluded terminally differentiated effector memory CD45RA+ cells. The CDR3 loop spans 16 amino acids. Germline CDR1 and CDR2: SGHRS and YFSETQ. V dropped 4 bases and J dropped 0 bases, with 14 bases sitting between them. The table came from immunoSEQ multiplex PCR; TCRdb's copy has only in-frame clones and leaves some out. The table has millions of clones, around 93% seen once. The clonotype originates from a man between 18 and 29 years old in good health. Some clones in this sample may be carry-over from other donors' samples. The sequenced sample consisted of naive CD8+ T cells from PBMCs. The chain employs TRBV5-1 and TRBJ2-1; D ambiguous. The CDR3 region has the DNA TGCGCCAGCAGCCTACGGACGGCGAGCTCCTACAATGAGCAGTTCTTC. This codes for CASSLRTASSYNEQFF.